This passage covers 2 T cell receptor beta chains from one sample sequenced in a study of CD8 T cells in Susac syndrome. Random hexamers were used to reverse transcribe 0.5 to 1 ug of RNA. Each CDR3 protein gets one entry after TCRdb re-called the immunoSEQ multiplex PCR reads with MiXCR. This table holds some 220,000 distinct CDR3 sequences, approximately 95% found once. The specimen sequenced was CD4+ T cells from PBMCs. Source of these receptors: a human donor with multiple sclerosis.

The CDR3 DNA reads as TGCGCCAGCAGCTTGGATTCTGGGGCTTGGGATGGCTACACCTTC. This gives the protein CASSLDSGAWDGYTF. The rearrangement joins TRBV5-1 to TRBJ1-2, with TRBD1 as a possible D gene (5 bases). Germline V CDR1 and CDR2: SGHRS, YFSETQ. The CDR3 extends over 15 amino acids. V was trimmed by 0 bases and J by 6 bases, leaving 15 bases between them. Filled out from reference TRBV5-1 and TRBJ1-2, the complete variable domain reads KAGVTQTPRYLIKTRGQQVTLSCSPISGHRSVSWYQQTPGQGLQFLFEYFSETQRNKGNFPGRFSGRQFSNSRSEMNVSTLELGDSALYLCASSLDSGAWDGYTFGSGTRLTVV.

This rearrangement joins TRBV12-3 or TRBV12-4 to TRBJ2-2, with 9 bases identical to TRBD1. The junction had 10 bases not matched to a gene; V was cut back by 7 bases and J by 4 bases. CDR3 length: 16 amino acids. CDR3 loop: CASISRDRDRTGELFF. The DNA for the CDR3 is TGTGCCAGCATTTCCCGGGACAGGGATCGCACCGGGGAGCTGTTTTTT.